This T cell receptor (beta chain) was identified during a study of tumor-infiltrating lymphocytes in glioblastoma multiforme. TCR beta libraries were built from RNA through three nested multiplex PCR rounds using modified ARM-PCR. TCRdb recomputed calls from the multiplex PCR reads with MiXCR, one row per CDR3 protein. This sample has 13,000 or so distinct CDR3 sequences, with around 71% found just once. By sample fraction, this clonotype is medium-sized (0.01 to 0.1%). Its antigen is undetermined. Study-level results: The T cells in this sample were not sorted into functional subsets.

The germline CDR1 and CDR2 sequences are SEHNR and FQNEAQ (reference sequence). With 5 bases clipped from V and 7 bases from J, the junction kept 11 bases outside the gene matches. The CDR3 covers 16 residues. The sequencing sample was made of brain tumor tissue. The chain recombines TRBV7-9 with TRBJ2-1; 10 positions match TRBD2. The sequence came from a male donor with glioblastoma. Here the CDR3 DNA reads TGTGCCAGCAGCCCGTCTAGCGGGAGCGCAAAGAATGAGCAGTTCTTC. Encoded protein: CASSPSSGSAKNEQFF.